The source of this TCR beta chain is a study of blood T cell repertoires in COVID-19. Study-wide context: Sites in the United States, Italy and Spain provided acute and convalescent COVID-19 samples. Nucleic acid was either cDNA or gDNA, and it came from T cells, B-cell-depleted T cells, or PBMCs.

CDR3 length: 16 residues. The V gene lost 1 base and the J gene lost 3 bases, with 13 bases spanning the gap. Germline assignment: CDR1 SGHTA and CDR2 FQGNSA. In Seattle, patients joined the study during active infection and were tracked longitudinally. Original handling: Counts of nucleated cells, estimated from reference gene primer amplification, were obtained. Clones were read by immunoSEQ multiplex PCR, and TCRdb kept only the in-frame ones, dropping some. That table furnishes V, J and clone size, whereas the DNA furnished D and trimming. The data hold about 210,000 clones, with approximately 85% observed a single time.

The receptor was isolated from a woman between 65 and 79 years old with COVID-19, enrolled during active disease. The rearrangement joins TRBV7-2 to TRBJ2-1; possible D gene TRBD2, 5 bases. What was sequenced was peripheral blood. DNA for the CDR3: TGTGCCAGCAGCTTAGAAGGCGGGTTTGGCTACAATGAGCAGTTCTTC. This translates into CASSLEGGFGYNEQFF.